What follows describes a single T cell receptor (beta chain). No antigen is known for it. The sample originates from a study of a mutant IDH1 vaccine in newly diagnosed glioma. About the study: Patients' prior therapy spanned radiotherapy, temozolomide, or both; most underwent both. V12 occurred at week 35 and V13 at week 47.

V lost 6 bases and J 8 bases, leaving 13 bases between the germline ends. This CDR3 is 12 amino acids long. The germline V gene encodes CDR1 LNHNV and CDR2 YYDKDF (reference sequence). Time point given: week 47, end of study. In the vaccine, a single dose held 300 ug of the mutant IDH1 20-mer peptide, along with topical imiquimod. The patients were given eight vaccinations, one each in weeks 1, 3, 5, 7, 11, 15, 19 and 23. The protocol was immunoSEQ multiplex PCR, while the TCRdb copy is restricted to in-frame clones and leaves out a portion. The table includes fewer than 55,000 clones, almost 65% detected once.

The source material was peripheral blood mononuclear cells (PBMCs), sampled from a glioma patient whose treatment included an IDH1 peptide vaccine. The receptor comes from a man in his forties with glioma. Some clones in this sample may be carry-over from other donors' samples. The gene calls are TRBV15 and TRBJ1-2; D gene ambiguous. The CDR3 DNA sequence: TGTGCCACCAGTTCCCGCCGGGGAGGCTACACCTTC. As protein: CATSSRRGGYTF.